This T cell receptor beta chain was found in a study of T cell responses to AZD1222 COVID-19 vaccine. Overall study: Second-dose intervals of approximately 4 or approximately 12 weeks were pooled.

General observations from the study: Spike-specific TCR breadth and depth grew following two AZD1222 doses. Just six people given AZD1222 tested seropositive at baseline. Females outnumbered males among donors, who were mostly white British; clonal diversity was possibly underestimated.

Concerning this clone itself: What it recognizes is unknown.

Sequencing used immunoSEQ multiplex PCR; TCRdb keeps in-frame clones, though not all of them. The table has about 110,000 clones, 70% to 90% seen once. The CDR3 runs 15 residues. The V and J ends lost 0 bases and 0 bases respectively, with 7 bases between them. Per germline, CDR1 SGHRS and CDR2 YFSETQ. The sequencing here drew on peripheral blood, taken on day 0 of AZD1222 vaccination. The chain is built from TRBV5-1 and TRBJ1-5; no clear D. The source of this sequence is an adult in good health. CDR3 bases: TGCGCCAGCAGCTTGGCGGGGTATAGCAATCAGCCCCAGCATTTT. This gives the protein CASSLAGYSNQPQHF.